This T cell receptor (beta chain) was sequenced during a study of blood T cell repertoires in COVID-19. Study information: Sites across the United States, Italy and Spain contributed samples from acute and convalescent COVID-19. PBMCs, B-cell-depleted T cells, or T cells were the source of the cDNA or gDNA that made up the material.

Per the original methods: Cell counts per sample came from amplifying reference gene primers. Generated by immunoSEQ multiplex PCR, the TCRdb table keeps only in-frame clones and is missing some. V, J and clone size are those of that table, while D and trimming were read from the DNA. The repertoire holds about 270,000 clones, roughly 85% seen once, with about 3.4% in the top ten. J gave up 8 bases and V 7 bases, and 6 bases lay outside the gene matches. CDR3 length: 12 residues. CDR1 is SQVTM and CDR2 is ANQGSEA in the germline V gene. The sequencing input was peripheral blood. The gene calls are TRBV29-1 and TRBJ1-4; 8 nucleotides align to TRBD1. The receptor's source is a young woman with acute or convalescent COVID-19. This chain's CDR3 is CSAAGTGEKLFF. The CDR3 DNA reads TGCAGCGCCGCTGGGACAGGAGAAAAACTGTTTTTT.